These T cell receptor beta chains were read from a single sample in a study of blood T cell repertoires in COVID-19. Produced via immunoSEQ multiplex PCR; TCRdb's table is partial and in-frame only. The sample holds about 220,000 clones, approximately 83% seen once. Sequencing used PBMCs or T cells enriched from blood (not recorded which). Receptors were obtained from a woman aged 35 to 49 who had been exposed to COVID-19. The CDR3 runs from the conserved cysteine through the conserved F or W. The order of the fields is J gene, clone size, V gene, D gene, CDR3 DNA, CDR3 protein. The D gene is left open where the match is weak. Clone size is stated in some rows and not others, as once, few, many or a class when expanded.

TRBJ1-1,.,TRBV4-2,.,TGTGCCAGCAGCCAAGATAGGGGAAGTACTGAAGCTTTCTTT,CASSQDRGSTEAFF
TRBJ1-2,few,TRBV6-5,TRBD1,TGTGCCAGCAGCCAGGACAGGGCCCCCTATGGCTACACCTTC,CASSQDRAPYGYTF
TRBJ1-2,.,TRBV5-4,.,TGTGCCAGCAGCCCGACAGTGATGCGGGGCTACACCTTC,CASSPTVMRGYTF
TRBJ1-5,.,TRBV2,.,TGTGCCAGCAGTGAAAGTGGGGGGGGAATTCAGCCCCAGCATTTT,CASSESGGGIQPQHF
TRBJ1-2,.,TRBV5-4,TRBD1,TGTGCCAGCAGCTTGGGACAGGGGGCATATGGCTACACCTTC,CASSLGQGAYGYTF
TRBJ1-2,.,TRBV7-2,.,TGTGCCAGCAGCGCGACCCCGGGGGGCGGCTACACCTTC,CASSATPGGGYTF
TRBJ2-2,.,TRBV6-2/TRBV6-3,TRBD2,TGTGCCAGCAGCCCGAGCCGGACTAGCGTATTAGGGGAGCTGTTTTTT,CASSPSRTSVLGELFF
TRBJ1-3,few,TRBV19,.,TGTGCCAGTATAGCGCTCTCTGGAAACACCATATATTTT,CASIALSGNTIYF
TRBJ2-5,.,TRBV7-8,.,TGTGCCAGCAGTCAACGGAGGGTAACAGAGACCCAGTACTTC,CASSQRRVTETQYF
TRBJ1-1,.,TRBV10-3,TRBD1,TGTGCCATCAGTGAGCCAAACGCCAGGACAGGGCTAATGAACACTGAAGCTTTCTTT,CAISEPNARTGLMNTEAFF
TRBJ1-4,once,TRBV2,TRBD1,TGTGCCAGCAGTGATTTCGAGTTGGACAGGTCTAATGAAAAACTGTTTTTT,CASSDFELDRSNEKLFF
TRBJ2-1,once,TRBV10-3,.,TGTGCCATCAGCGGGGGTTTGTTTACCGTCGACAATGAGCAGTTCTTC,CAISGGLFTVDNEQFF
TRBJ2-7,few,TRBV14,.,TGTGCCAGCAGCCAAGTAGTATACGAGCAGTACTTC,CASSQVVYEQYF
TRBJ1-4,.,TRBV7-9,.,TGTGCCAGCAGTCCCGGGATCAATAATGAAAAACTGTTTTTT,CASSPGINNEKLFF
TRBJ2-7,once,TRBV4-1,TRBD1,TGCGCCAGCAGCCAAGGGGACAGGGGGTACGAGCAGTACTTC,CASSQGDRGYEQYF
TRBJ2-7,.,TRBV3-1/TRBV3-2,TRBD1,TGTGCCAGCAGCCAAAGACAGGGGGGGCTATACGAGCAGTACTTC,CASSQRQGGLYEQYF
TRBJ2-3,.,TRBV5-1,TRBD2,TGCGCCAGCAGCTTGGGAAGGACTAGCGGGACAGATACGCAGTATTTT,CASSLGRTSGTDTQYF
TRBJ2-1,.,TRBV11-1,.,TGTGCCAGCAGCTCGACCGACAGACCCAATGAGCAGTTCTTC,CASSSTDRPNEQFF
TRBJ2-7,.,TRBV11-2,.,TGTGCCAGCAGCTTAGTCCCCGTTTACGAGCAGTACTTC,CASSLVPVYEQYF
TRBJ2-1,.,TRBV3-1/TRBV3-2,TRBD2,TGTGCCAGCAGCCCCCGGGGGGGCCTCTACAATGAGCAGTTCTTC,CASSPRGGLYNEQFF
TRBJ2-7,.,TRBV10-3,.,TGTGCCACTTCCGGGGTGGACGAGCAGTACTTC,CATSGVDEQYF
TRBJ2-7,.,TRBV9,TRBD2,TGTGCCAGCAGCGAGGGGCTAGCGGGGGGATACTACGAGCAGTACTTC,CASSEGLAGGYYEQYF
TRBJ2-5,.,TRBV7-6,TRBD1,TGTGCCAGCAGCACGCAGGGACAGAAAGAGACCCAGTACTTC,CASSTQGQKETQYF
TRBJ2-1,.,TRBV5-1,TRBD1,TGCGCCAGCAGCCTGCTAGACAGGGGTACGTCGAATGAGCAGTTCTTC,CASSLLDRGTSNEQFF
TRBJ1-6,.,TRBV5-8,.,TGTGCCAGCCGAATAGGACAGATCTATAATTCACCCCTCCACTTT,CASRIGQIYNSPLHF
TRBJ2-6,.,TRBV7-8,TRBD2,TGTGCCAGCAGCCGGATAGCGGGGGCCCACTCTGGGGCCAACGTCCTGACTTTC,CASSRIAGAHSGANVLTF
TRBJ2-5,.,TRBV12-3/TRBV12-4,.,TGTGCCAGCAGCCACAGGTATCAAGAGACCCAGTACTTC,CASSHRYQETQYF
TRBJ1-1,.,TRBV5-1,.,TGCGCCAGCAGCCCCCTCTCCGCAGGCACTGAAGCTTTCTTT,CASSPLSAGTEAFF
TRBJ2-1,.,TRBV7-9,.,TGTGCCAGCAGCTTAGGGGCAGGGCTGGATGAGCAGTTCTTC,CASSLGAGLDEQFF
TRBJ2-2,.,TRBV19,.,TGTGCCAGTACCGCGACATCCACCAACACCGGGGAGCTGTTTTTT,CASTATSTNTGELFF
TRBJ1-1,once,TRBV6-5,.,TGTGCCAGCAGTTTCAACCTCGGGACTGAAGCTTTCTTT,CASSFNLGTEAFF
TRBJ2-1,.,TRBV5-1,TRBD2,TGCGCCAGCAGCTTAACTAGCGACCCCAATGAGCAGTTCTTC,CASSLTSDPNEQFF
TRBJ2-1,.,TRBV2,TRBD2,TGTGCCAGCAATAAGAGGATCCCGACTAGCGGGGGGAGTGAGCAGTTCTTC,CASNKRIPTSGGSEQFF
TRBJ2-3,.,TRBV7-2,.,TGTGCCAGCAGCTTATATCTCACAGATACGCAGTATTTT,CASSLYLTDTQYF
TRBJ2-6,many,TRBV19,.,TGTGCCAGTAGCCCACTGGGCAGGGCTGGGGCCAACGTCCTGACTTTC,CASSPLGRAGANVLTF
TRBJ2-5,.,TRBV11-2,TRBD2,TGTGCCAGCAGCCCGGGACGGACTAGCGGCTCTGAGACCCAGTACTTC,CASSPGRTSGSETQYF